This TCR beta chain came from a study of blood T cells in healthy people across ages. Study outcomes and limitations: Investigators treated diversity estimates from one million T cells as underestimates. Researchers said unsorted PBMCs prevented a conclusive naive versus antigen-experienced comparison.

The second PCR ran about 6 to 12 cycles with a sample-barcoded 5' primer and J-beta primers. One entry per CDR3 protein results from TCRdb running MiXCR on the 5' RACE reads. Among over 1.5 million distinct CDR3 sequences listed, about 50% were seen once. Sample donors were healthy Caucasian individuals that came from Russia, aged roughly 6 to 95. Each sample gave at least 6.5 million isolated PBMCs. V lost 0 bases, J lost 5 bases, and 14 bases lay in between. CDR3 length equals 15 residues. Germline V gives CDR1 DFQATT, CDR2 SNEGSKA (reference sequence). In regard to this clonotype: What it binds is unknown.

The rearrangement links TRBV20-1 to TRBJ2-1; D remains ambiguous. The sequenced sample was blood. This TCR was sampled from a woman aged 35 to 49 in good health. The CDR3 is CSARDSGLGNNEQFF. The CDR3 region has the DNA TGCAGTGCTAGAGATTCTGGTTTGGGGAACAATGAGCAGTTCTTC.